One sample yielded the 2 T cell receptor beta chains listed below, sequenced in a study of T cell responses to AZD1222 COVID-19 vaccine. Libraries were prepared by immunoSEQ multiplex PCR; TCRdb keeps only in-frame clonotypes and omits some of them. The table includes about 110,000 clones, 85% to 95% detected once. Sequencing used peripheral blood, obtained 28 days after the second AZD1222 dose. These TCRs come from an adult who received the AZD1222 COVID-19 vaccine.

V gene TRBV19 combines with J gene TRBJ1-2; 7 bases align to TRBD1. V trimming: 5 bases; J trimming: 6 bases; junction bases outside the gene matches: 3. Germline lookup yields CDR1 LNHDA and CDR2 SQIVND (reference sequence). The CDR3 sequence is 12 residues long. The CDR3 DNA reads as TGTGCCAGTAGTGCGACAGGGAATGGCTACACCTTC. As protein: CASSATGNGYTF. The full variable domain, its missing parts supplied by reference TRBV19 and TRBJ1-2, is DGGITQSPKYLFRKEGQNVTLSCEQNLNHDAMYWYRQDPGQGLRLIYYSQIVNDFQKGDIAEGYSVSREKKESFPLTVTSAQKNPTAFYLCASSATGNGYTFGSGTRLTVV.

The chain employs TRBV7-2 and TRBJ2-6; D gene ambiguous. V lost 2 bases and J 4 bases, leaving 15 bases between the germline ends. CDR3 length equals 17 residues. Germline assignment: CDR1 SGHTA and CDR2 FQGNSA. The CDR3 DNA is TGTGCCAGCAGCTTAATAGGGCTTGGTACGGGGGCCAACGTCCTGACTTTC. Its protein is CASSLIGLGTGANVLTF.